This T cell receptor beta chain derives from a study of T cells in Graves' hyperthyroidism and ophthalmopathy. Across the study: Sampling of peripheral blood happened at initial diagnosis, prior to any treatment.

This clonotype has more than one count but fewer than ten. It was at first hyperthyroidism diagnosis, before any ophthalmopathy symptoms, that the blood sample was taken. Germline values: CDR1 SGHNT, CDR2 YYREEE (reference sequence). The CDR3 is made up of 14 amino acids. Trimming stripped 3 bases from V and 3 bases from J, with 12 bases between. Amplified TCR beta CDR3 regions came from RNA transcripts. A first-round RT-PCR of the TCR CDR3 used the HTBI primer set. TCRdb reprocessed the multiplex PCR reads with MiXCR, giving one entry per CDR3 protein. The sample includes hundreds of thousands of distinct CDR3 sequences, about a sixth of them seen just once.

Sequenced material: blood. The TCR originated in a woman between 18 and 30 years old with Graves' hyperthyroidism that later progressed to Graves' ophthalmopathy. The J gene is TRBJ2-5, the V gene TRBV5-4; possibly TRBD1 or TRBD2 for D (7 bases each). CDR3 protein: CASSWGGQKETQYF. DNA of the CDR3: TGTGCCAGCAGCTGGGGGGGACAGAAAGAGACCCAGTACTTC.